This T cell receptor (beta chain) is from a study of T cell responses to AZD1222 COVID-19 vaccine. The protocol was immunoSEQ multiplex PCR, while the TCRdb copy is restricted to in-frame clones and leaves out a portion. The sample includes approximately 100,000 clones, around 90% of them seen just once. This CDR3 spans 16 amino acids. V shed 2 bases and J 4 bases; nucleotides not matched to a gene: 2. CDR1 MNHEY and CDR2 SVGAGI come from the germline V gene. This TCR was recovered from an adult in good health. The sequenced sample was peripheral blood, obtained on day 0 of AZD1222 vaccination. The chain recombines TRBV6-5 with TRBJ1-6; 10 nucleotides align to TRBD1. CDR3 sequence: CASSYGTGEYNSPLHF. CDR3 nucleotide sequence: TGTGCCAGCAGTTACGGGACAGGGGAGTATAATTCACCCCTCCACTTT.